The next 32 T cell receptor beta chains were all read from a single sample in a study of CD8 T cells in Susac syndrome. Random hexamers primed reverse transcription of about 0.5 to 1 ug RNA. TCRdb analysed the immunoSEQ multiplex PCR reads with MiXCR anew, one entry per CDR3 protein. Among about 22,000 distinct CDR3 sequences listed, approximately 93% were seen once. Sequenced input: CD8+ T cells from PBMCs. These TCRs come from a human donor in good health.

J is TRBJ1-3 and V is TRBV29-1; D may be TRBD1 (6 bases). Germline V lookup: CDR1 SQVTM, CDR2 ANQGSEA. The CDR3 extends over 14 amino acids. V lost 4 bases and J lost 1, with 11 bases in between. CDR3 nucleotides: TGCAGCGTTGTTCAGGGGAGGTCTGGAAACACCATATATTTT. Translated: CSVVQGRSGNTIYF. The full variable domain, with the rest looked up from reference TRBV29-1 and TRBJ1-3, is SAVISQKPSRDICQRGTSLTIQCQVDSQVTMMFWYRQQPGQSLTLIATANQGSEATYESGFVIDKFPISRPNLTFSTLTVSNMSPEDSSIYLCSVVQGRSGNTIYFGEGSWLTVV.

This clonotype was seen just once. This sequence joins TRBV5-5 and TRBJ2-1, with TRBD2 matching 16 bases. This CDR3 has 17 residues. The germline V gene has CDR1 SGHKS and CDR2 YYEKEE (reference sequence). The V segment lost 4 bases and the J segment 6 bases; nucleotides outside the gene matches: 7. The CDR3, as DNA: TGTGCCAGCAGCCAGGGACTAGCGGGGGGGCCGGGCAATGAGCAGTTCTTC. It yields the protein CASSQGLAGGPGNEQFF. Full variable domain (missing parts from reference TRBV5-5 and TRBJ2-1): DAGVTQSPTHLIKTRGQQVTLRCSPISGHKSVSWYQQVLGQGPQFIFQYYEKEERGRGNFPDRFSARQFPNYSSELNVNALLLGDSALYLCASSQGLAGGPGNEQFFGPGTRLTVL.

The rearrangement joins TRBV27 to TRBJ2-1; the D gene could be TRBD1 or TRBD2 (5 bases each). V shed 3 bases and J shed 4 bases, with 10 bases lying between them. The CDR3 contains 14 residues. Germline V lookup: CDR1 MNHEY, CDR2 SMNVEV (reference sequence). CDR3 nucleotides: TGTGCCAGCAGTTTGAGGGCAGGGTACAATGAGCAGTTCTTC. Translating gives CASSLRAGYNEQFF.

The chain combines TRBV4-1 with TRBJ1-4, with D maybe TRBD1 (6 bases). The length of the CDR3 is 15 residues. V was clipped by 3 bases and J by 5 bases, with 13 bases between them. The germline CDR1 and CDR2 sequences are MGHRA and YSYEKL. In DNA form, the CDR3 reads TGCGCCAGCAGCCAGCCCACAGGGACAAATGAAAAACTGTTTTTT. This encodes CASSQPTGTNEKLFF.

The V gene is TRBV2, the J gene TRBJ2-1; 14 nucleotides line up with TRBD2. The CDR3 spans 17 residues. Trimming removed 8 bases from V and 10 bases from J; junction bases left unmatched: 16. Per germline, CDR1 SNHLY and CDR2 FYNNEI. DNA of the CDR3: TGTGCCAGCGTCGGGAGGACTAGCGGGGGGCGTTGGGACGAGCAGTTCTTC. Translation gives CASVGRTSGGRWDEQFF.

This chain joins TRBV20-1 and TRBJ2-7, with a tentative D call TRBD1 (6 bases). Trimming left V 2 bases short and J 3 bases short, with 17 bases between. Germline V CDR1 and CDR2: DFQATT, SNEGSKA (reference sequence). The CDR3 is 15 amino acids. CDR3 sequence: CSARPLQGTYYEQYF. CDR3 DNA sequence: TGCAGTGCTAGACCGCTACAGGGAACCTACTACGAGCAGTACTTC.

V and J are TRBV7-9 and TRBJ1-1, with 7 bases identical to TRBD1. V was clipped by 5 bases and J by 4 bases; unmatched bases: 16. The CDR3 consists of 17 residues. The germline V gene has CDR1 SEHNR and CDR2 FQNEAQ (reference sequence). DNA of the CDR3: TGTGCCAGCAGCCTTCGACAGGGATCATCCCTTTCCACTGAAGCTTTCTTT. This gives the protein CASSLRQGSSLSTEAFF. Using reference TRBV7-9 and TRBJ1-1 for the parts outside the CDR3, the full variable domain is DTGVSQNPRHKITKRGQNVTFRCDPISEHNRLYWYRQTLGQGPEFLTYFQNEAQLEKSRLLSDRFSAERPKGSFSTLEIQRTEQGDSAMYLCASSLRQGSSLSTEAFFGQGTRLTVV.

The chain couples TRBV6-2 or TRBV6-3 to TRBJ2-2; D call uncertain. This CDR3 region has 15 residues. From germline, CDR1 is MNHEY and CDR2 SVGEGT. Trimming took off 1 base at V and 4 bases at J, with 10 bases between the two ends. CDR3 sequence reads: CASSYFGSFTGELFF. CDR3 coding DNA: TGTGCCAGCAGTTACTTTGGTAGCTTCACCGGGGAGCTGTTTTTT.

The genes are TRBV5-6 and TRBJ2-5, with D perhaps TRBD1 (5 bases). The CDR3 sequence is 16 residues long. V lost 0 bases and J 2 bases, leaving 14 bases between the germline ends. Germline CDR1 is SGHDT and CDR2 is YYEEEE. The CDR3 DNA is TGTGCCAGCAGCTTGGGGGCCACAGGAAAACAAGAGACCCAGTACTTC. The encoded protein is CASSLGATGKQETQYF.

The V gene is TRBV6-1, the J gene TRBJ2-5; the match to TRBD2 covers 12 bases. V lost 2 bases, J lost 4 bases, and 2 bases stayed unmatched. This CDR3 is 15 amino acids long. The germline gives CDR1 MNHNS, CDR2 SASEGT. The CDR3 sequence is CASSELAGGPETQYF. The CDR3 DNA reads as TGTGCCAGCAGTGAACTAGCGGGGGGGCCAGAGACCCAGTACTTC.

The CDR3 here is CASSQDFRGGGAGELFF. In nucleotides, the CDR3 is TGCGCCAGCAGCCAAGATTTCCGGGGAGGAGGCGCCGGGGAGCTGTTTTTT. V is TRBV4-3 and J is TRBJ2-2; perhaps TRBD2 as D (6 bases). The V gene lost 0 bases and the J gene lost 6 bases, with 17 bases spanning the gap. CDR1 and CDR2 (germline): LGHNA, YSLEER. This CDR3 is 17 amino acids long.

This clonotype was observed a single time. The V call is TRBV2, the J call TRBJ2-2; D remains ambiguous. V was shortened by 3 bases and J by 4 bases, with 9 bases between the two germline ends. This CDR3 comprises 14 residues. Germline-derived CDR1 and CDR2 are SNHLY and FYNNEI. This CDR3 is CASSDGISTGELFF. CDR3 nucleotides: TGTGCCAGCAGTGATGGCATCTCCACCGGGGAGCTGTTTTTT.

The V and J genes are TRBV6-5 and TRBJ2-1; unclear D gene. The CDR3 sequence is 13 residues long. V lost 2 bases to trimming and J lost 8 bases, with 10 bases between them. Germline CDR1 reads MNHEY; CDR2 reads SVGAGI. The CDR3 loop is CASSYGHNDEQFF. DNA for the CDR3: TGTGCCAGCAGTTACGGGCACAACGATGAGCAGTTCTTC.

The V call is TRBV2, the J call TRBJ2-1, with D maybe TRBD2 (7 bases). The CDR3 spans 15 residues. Per the germline V gene, CDR1 is SNHLY and CDR2 is FYNNEI. V was trimmed by 4 bases and J by 2 bases, leaving 12 bases between them. DNA for the CDR3: TGTGCCAGCAGTGCCGGGCGGGGGCCCTACAATGAGCAGTTCTTC. Its protein product is CASSAGRGPYNEQFF.

The V and J genes are TRBV7-6 and TRBJ2-7, with no clear D. V was trimmed by 3 bases and J by 1 base, leaving 7 bases between them. CDR3 length: 13 residues. Germline V CDR1 and CDR2: SGHVS, FNYEAQ. CDR3 coding DNA: TGTGCCAGCAGCTTGTCGGTATCCTACGAGCAGTACTTC. Translating it yields CASSLSVSYEQYF.

This clonotype was picked up one time. This chain uses TRBV11-2 with TRBJ2-3; 10 nucleotides match TRBD2. This CDR3 is 13 amino acids long. The V and J ends lost 10 bases and 2 bases, in that order; junction bases with no gene match: 3. Germline CDR1 is SGHAT and CDR2 is FQNNGV. CDR3 in amino acids: CAIAGGDTDTQYF. Written as DNA, the CDR3 is TGTGCCATAGCGGGGGGCGACACAGATACGCAGTATTTT.

This chain links TRBV4-1 with TRBJ2-7, with D possibly being TRBD2 (6 bases). The germline V and J ends were trimmed by 4 bases and 6 bases, with 16 bases remaining between them. Germline V CDR1 and CDR2: MGHRA, YSYEKL. The CDR3 spans 14 residues. This CDR3 reads CASSLGAAGPEQYF. Written as DNA, the CDR3 is TGCGCCAGCAGCCTTGGGGCAGCGGGTCCCGAGCAGTACTTC.

The genes are TRBV13 and TRBJ1-1; unclear D gene. Germline CDR1 and CDR2: PRHDT and FYEKMQ (reference sequence). This CDR3 has 15 residues. Trimming took off 0 bases at V and 0 bases at J, with 8 bases between the two ends. For the CDR3, the DNA is TGTGCCAGCAGCTTAGGCCTTCAGATGAACACTGAAGCTTTCTTT. Its translation is CASSLGLQMNTEAFF. The variable domain in full, completed from reference TRBV13 and TRBJ1-1, reads AAGVIQSPRHLIKEKRETATLKCYPIPRHDTVYWYQQGPGQDPQFLISFYEKMQSDKGSIPDRFSAQQFSDYHSELNMSSLELGDSALYFCASSLGLQMNTEAFFGQGTRLTVV.

DNA for the CDR3: TGTGCCAGCAGTTTAGGAAGGGACTCGCTGATCAATCAGCCCCAGCATTTT. Its protein product is CASSLGRDSLINQPQHF. The chain uses TRBV12-3 or TRBV12-4 and TRBJ1-5; TRBD1 might be the D (5 bases). The CDR3 covers 17 residues. Trimming shortened V by 1 base and J by 3 bases, and 16 bases separated the two germline ends.

This chain links TRBV4-3 with TRBJ2-7; D is uncertain. Germline assignment: CDR1 LGHNA and CDR2 YSLEER. V was clipped by 0 bases and J by 0 bases, with 6 bases between them. The CDR3 sequence is 14 residues long. This CDR3 reads CASSQDPSSYEQYF. As DNA, the CDR3 is TGCGCCAGCAGCCAAGATCCGAGCTCCTACGAGCAGTACTTC.

The chain has TRBV9 and TRBJ1-1; TRBD1 aligns across 8 bases. The V segment lost 2 bases and the J segment 5 bases; nucleotides outside the gene matches: 8. CDR1 SGDLS and CDR2 YYNGEE come from the germline V gene. The length of the CDR3 is 15 residues. The CDR3 is CASSVGQGAGTEAFF. CDR3 nucleotides: TGTGCCAGCAGCGTCGGTCAGGGGGCAGGGACTGAAGCTTTCTTT.

V and J are TRBV4-3 and TRBJ2-7, with 11 bases aligning to TRBD2. Germline values: CDR1 LGHNA, CDR2 YSLEER. After removal of 0 bases from V and 6 bases from J, the junction contained 10 bases not matched to a gene. This CDR3 is built from 17 residues. The CDR3 here is CASSQDWNSGGASEQYF. The CDR3 DNA reads as TGCGCCAGCAGCCAAGATTGGAATAGCGGGGGGGCCAGCGAGCAGTACTTC.

The chain couples TRBV6-2 or TRBV6-3 to TRBJ2-3, with D uncertain. The CDR3 totals 15 residues. Between the trimmed V and J ends, which lost 2 bases and 4 bases, there was a span of 13 bases. Germline V gene sequence: CDR1 MNHEY, CDR2 SVGEGT. The CDR3 spells CASSYAVGRADTQYF. The CDR3 DNA reads as TGTGCCAGCAGTTACGCTGTAGGAAGAGCAGATACGCAGTATTTT.

The gene calls are TRBV3-1 and TRBJ2-7; unclear D gene. The V end was cut by 4 bases, the J end by 3 bases, with 10 bases between. The CDR3 length is 13 residues. Germline CDR1 and CDR2: LGHDT and YNNKEL (reference sequence). This chain's CDR3 is CASSRYVGYEQYF. The CDR3 DNA is TGTGCCAGCAGCCGATACGTGGGCTACGAGCAGTACTTC.

The V call is TRBV6-1, the J call TRBJ2-4; D is unclear. Trimming took 0 bases from V and 7 from J, leaving 16 bases between them. CDR1 is MNHNS and CDR2 is SASEGT in the germline V gene. The CDR3 loop spans 16 amino acids. The CDR3, as DNA: TGTGCCAGCAGTGAAGCGCTTCAGGTGTCCGTGAACATTCAGTACTTC. This gives the protein CASSEALQVSVNIQYF.

J is TRBJ2-7 and V is TRBV20-1; 10 bases are shared with TRBD1. V lost 8 bases and J lost 2; bases outside the gene matches: 6. The CDR3 extends over 13 amino acids. Germline-derived CDR1 and CDR2 are DFQATT and SNEGSKA (reference sequence). This CDR3 reads CSLDRGNTYEQYF. The CDR3 DNA reads TGCAGTTTGGACAGGGGGAATACCTACGAGCAGTACTTC.

The CDR3 here is CASAPGPFTTGELFF. CDR3 sequence (DNA): TGTGCCAGCGCACCGGGACCATTTACGACCGGGGAGCTGTTTTTT. The chain links TRBV19 to TRBJ2-2, with D tentatively TRBD1 or TRBD2 (5 bases each). From germline, CDR1 is LNHDA and CDR2 SQIVND (reference sequence). Between the trimmed V and J ends, which lost 9 bases and 5 bases, there was a span of 19 bases. The CDR3 is 15 amino acids. The complete variable domain, with remaining parts taken from reference TRBV19 and TRBJ2-2, reads DGGITQSPKYLFRKEGQNVTLSCEQNLNHDAMYWYRQDPGQGLRLIYYSQIVNDFQKGDIAEGYSVSREKKESFPLTVTSAQKNPTAFYLCASAPGPFTTGELFFGEGSRLTVL.

This clonotype turned up a few times. The chain recombines TRBV6-2 or TRBV6-3 with TRBJ1-1; D is perhaps TRBD1 (6 bases). The CDR3 totals 12 residues. V lost 5 bases and J lost 5, with 9 bases in between. The germline gives CDR1 MNHEY, CDR2 SVGEGT. The CDR3 loop is CASSPQGTEAFF. CDR3 nucleotides: TGTGCCAGCAGTCCCCAGGGGACTGAAGCTTTCTTT.

The chain employs TRBV7-8 and TRBJ2-7, with 9 positions matching TRBD1. Trimming took 5 bases from V and 1 from J; bases not matched to a gene: 9. The CDR3 consists of 16 residues. Germline CDR1 SGHVS, CDR2 FQNEAQ. CDR3 protein: CASSLNRDRASYEQYF. The CDR3 nucleotides are TGTGCCAGCAGCCTCAACCGGGACAGGGCATCCTACGAGCAGTACTTC.

V gene TRBV6-4 combines with J gene TRBJ2-3; no definite D call. Germline V gene data show CDR1 as MRHNA and CDR2 as SNTAGT. The CDR3 has 13 amino acids. V lost 4 bases and J lost 0, with 5 bases in between. As DNA, the CDR3 is TGTGCCAGCAGTGGCTCCAGCACAGATACGCAGTATTTT. Translated: CASSGSSTDTQYF.

The chain uses TRBV9 and TRBJ2-2; D gene ambiguous. This CDR3 has 12 residues. Germline CDR1 reads SGDLS; CDR2 reads YYNGEE. V lost 0 bases, J lost 8 bases, and 5 bases lay in between. In nucleotides, the CDR3 is TGTGCCAGCAGCGTAGGTCCTGGGGAGCTGTTTTTT. As protein: CASSVGPGELFF.

The rearrangement links TRBV29-1 to TRBJ1-2, with D perhaps matching TRBD1 (5 bases). The germline gives CDR1 SQVTM, CDR2 ANQGSEA. With 3 bases removed from V and 4 bases from J, the gap between germline ends came to 15 bases. The CDR3 length is 14 residues. CDR3 sequence reads: CSVEPAGEGYGYTF. The CDR3 DNA follows: TGCAGCGTTGAGCCCGCGGGGGAAGGCTATGGCTACACCTTC. The full variable domain, in which reference TRBV29-1 and TRBJ1-2 provide the parts outside the CDR3, is SAVISQKPSRDICQRGTSLTIQCQVDSQVTMMFWYRQQPGQSLTLIATANQGSEATYESGFVIDKFPISRPNLTFSTLTVSNMSPEDSSIYLCSVEPAGEGYGYTFGSGTRLTVV.